The T cell receptor (beta chain) under discussion was sequenced for a study of blood T cells in healthy people across ages. Study-wide results and limits: Since the PBMCs were unsorted, naive and antigen-experienced cells could not be conclusively compared. For the donors, CMV status was unknown and possibly confounded expanded clonotype changes.

Regarding this clonotype: The antigen is undetermined.

CDR3 length: 12 amino acids. Trimming pared 1 base from V and 4 bases from J, leaving 4 bases between. Germline CDR1 is SGDLS and CDR2 is YYNGEE. Then a second PCR, running roughly 7 to 12 cycles, was carried out with a sample-barcoded 5' primer and a J-beta primer mix. MiXCR was run by TCRdb on the 5' RACE reads, yielding one entry per CDR3 protein. The sample contains 800,000 or so distinct CDR3 sequences, around a quarter of which appear only once. This sample also belongs to another study, concerning T cells of mothers and their children. That paper states: The analysis detected no persistent microchimeric T cell clones.

The V call is TRBV9, the J call TRBJ2-3; D remains unclear. Sequencing used blood. The TCR comes from a boy younger than 18 in good health. The CDR3 sequence: CASSVTADTQYF. The CDR3 DNA follows: TGTGCCAGCAGCGTAACGGCAGATACGCAGTATTTT.